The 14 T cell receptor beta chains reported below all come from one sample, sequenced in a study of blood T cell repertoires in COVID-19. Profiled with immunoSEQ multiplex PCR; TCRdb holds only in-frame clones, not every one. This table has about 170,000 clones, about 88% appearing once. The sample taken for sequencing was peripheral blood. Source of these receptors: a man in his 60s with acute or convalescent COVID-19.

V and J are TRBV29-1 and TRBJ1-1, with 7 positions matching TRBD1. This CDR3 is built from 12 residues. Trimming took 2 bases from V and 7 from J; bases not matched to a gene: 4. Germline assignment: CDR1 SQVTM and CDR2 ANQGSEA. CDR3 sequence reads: CSVESDRDEAFF. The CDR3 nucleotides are TGCAGCGTTGAATCTGACAGGGATGAAGCTTTCTTT.

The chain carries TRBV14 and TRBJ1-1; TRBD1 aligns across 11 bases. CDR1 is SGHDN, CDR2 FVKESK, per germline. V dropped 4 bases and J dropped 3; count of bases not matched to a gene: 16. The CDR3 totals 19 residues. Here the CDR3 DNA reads TGTGCCAGCAGCCGGAGTCGTTTGCGGACAGGGGGCGAGGACACTGAAGCTTTCTTT. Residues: CASSRSRLRTGGEDTEAFF.

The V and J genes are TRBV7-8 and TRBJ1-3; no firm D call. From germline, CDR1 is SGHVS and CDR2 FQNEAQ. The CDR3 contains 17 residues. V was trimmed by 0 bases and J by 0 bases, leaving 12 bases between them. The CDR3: CASSLAVQQVSGNTIYF. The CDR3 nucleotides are TGTGCCAGCAGCTTAGCGGTTCAGCAGGTCTCTGGAAACACCATATATTTT.

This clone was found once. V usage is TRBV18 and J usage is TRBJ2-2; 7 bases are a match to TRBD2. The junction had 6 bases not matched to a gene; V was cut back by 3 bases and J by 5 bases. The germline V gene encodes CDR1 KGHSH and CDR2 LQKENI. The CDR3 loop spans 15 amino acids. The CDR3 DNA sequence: TGTGCCAGCTCACCCCAACGGGAGGAAACCGGGGAGCTGTTTTTT. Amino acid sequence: CASSPQREETGELFF. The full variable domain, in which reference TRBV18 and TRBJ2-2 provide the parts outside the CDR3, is NAGVMQNPRHLVRRRGQEARLRCSPMKGHSHVYWYRQLPEEGLKFMVYLQKENIIDESGMPKERFSAEFPKEGPSILRIQQVVRGDSAAYFCASSPQREETGELFFGEGSRLTVL.

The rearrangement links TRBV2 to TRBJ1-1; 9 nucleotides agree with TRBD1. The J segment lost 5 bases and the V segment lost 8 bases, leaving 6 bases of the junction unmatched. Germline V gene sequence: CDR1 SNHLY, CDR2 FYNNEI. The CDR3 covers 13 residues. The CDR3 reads CASPRDRVTEAFF. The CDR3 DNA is TGTGCCAGCCCCCGGGACAGGGTGACTGAAGCTTTCTTT.

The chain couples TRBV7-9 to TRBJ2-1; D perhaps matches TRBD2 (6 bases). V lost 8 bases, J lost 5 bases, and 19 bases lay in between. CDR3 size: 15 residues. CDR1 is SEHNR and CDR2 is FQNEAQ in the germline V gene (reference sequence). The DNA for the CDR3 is TGTGCCAGCGCCACCGGGACTCCAATCCACAATGAGCAGTTCTTC. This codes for CASATGTPIHNEQFF.

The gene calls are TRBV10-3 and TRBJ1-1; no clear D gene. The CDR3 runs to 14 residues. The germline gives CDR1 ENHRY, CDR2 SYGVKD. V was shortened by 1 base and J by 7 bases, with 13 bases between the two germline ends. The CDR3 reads CAISEWAGTGEAFF. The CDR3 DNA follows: TGTGCCATCAGTGAGTGGGCGGGAACGGGTGAAGCTTTCTTT.

The CDR3 is CASRKGAGNQPQHF. CDR3 nucleotide sequence: TGTGCCAGCAGAAAAGGGGCAGGGAATCAGCCCCAGCATTTT. This chain links TRBV27 with TRBJ1-5; D might be TRBD1 (5 bases). Germline assignment: CDR1 MNHEY and CDR2 SMNVEV (reference sequence). The V end lost 6 bases, the J end lost 4 bases, and 13 bases lay between the germline ends. The CDR3 sequence is 14 residues long.

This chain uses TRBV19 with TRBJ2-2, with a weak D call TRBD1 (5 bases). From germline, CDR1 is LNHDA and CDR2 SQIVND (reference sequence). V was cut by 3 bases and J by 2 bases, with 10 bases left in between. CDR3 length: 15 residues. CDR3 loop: CASSILQDNTGELFF. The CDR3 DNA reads TGTGCCAGTAGTATCCTACAGGATAACACCGGGGAGCTGTTTTTT.

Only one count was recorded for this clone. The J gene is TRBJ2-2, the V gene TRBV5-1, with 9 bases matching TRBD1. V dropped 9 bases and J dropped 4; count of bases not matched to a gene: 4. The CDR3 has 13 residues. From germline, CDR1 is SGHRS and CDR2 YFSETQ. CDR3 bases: TGCGCCACCAGGACAGGGGTCACCGGGGAGCTGTTTTTT. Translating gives CATRTGVTGELFF. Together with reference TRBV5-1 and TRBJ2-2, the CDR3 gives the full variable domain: KAGVTQTPRYLIKTRGQQVTLSCSPISGHRSVSWYQQTPGQGLQFLFEYFSETQRNKGNFPGRFSGRQFSNSRSEMNVSTLELGDSALYLCATRTGVTGELFFGEGSRLTVL.

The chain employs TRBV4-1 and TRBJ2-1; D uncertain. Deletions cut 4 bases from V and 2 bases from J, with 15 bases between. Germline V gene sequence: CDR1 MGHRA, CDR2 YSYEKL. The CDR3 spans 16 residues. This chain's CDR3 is CASSRVDMVAYNEQFF. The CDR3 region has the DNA TGCGCCAGCAGCCGTGTCGACATGGTCGCCTACAATGAGCAGTTCTTC.

The DNA of the CDR3 is TGCAGCGTTGAAGAACTAGCGGAGAATACGCAGTATTTT. As protein: CSVEELAENTQYF. The V call is TRBV29-1, the J call TRBJ2-3; TRBD2 aligns across 8 bases. The V gene end was trimmed by 0 bases and the J gene end by 7 bases; junction bases not matched to a gene: 3. Germline assignment: CDR1 SQVTM and CDR2 ANQGSEA. The CDR3 is 13 residues long.

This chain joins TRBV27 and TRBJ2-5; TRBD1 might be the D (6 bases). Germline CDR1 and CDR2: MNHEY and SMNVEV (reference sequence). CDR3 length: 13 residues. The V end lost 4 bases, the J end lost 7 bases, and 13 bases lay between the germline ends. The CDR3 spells CASSWTRGGTQYF. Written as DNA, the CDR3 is TGTGCCAGCAGTTGGACCCGAGGGGGGACCCAGTACTTC.

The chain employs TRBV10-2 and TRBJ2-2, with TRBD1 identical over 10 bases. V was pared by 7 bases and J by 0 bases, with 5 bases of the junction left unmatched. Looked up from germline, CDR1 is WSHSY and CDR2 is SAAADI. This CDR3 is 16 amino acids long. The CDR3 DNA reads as TGCGCCAGCACTATGACAGGGGGCGCGAACACCGGGGAGCTGTTTTTT. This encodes CASTMTGGANTGELFF.